This T cell receptor (beta chain) was found in a study of blood T cell repertoires in COVID-19. Study-level information: T cells, B-cell-depleted T cells, or PBMCs provided the cDNA or gDNA that served as material.

Germline V gene data show CDR1 as LGHNA and CDR2 as YSLEER. The CDR3 runs to 16 residues. Trimming took 0 bases from V and 7 from J, leaving 16 bases between them. Here immunoSEQ multiplex PCR was the method, and the copy in TCRdb shows in-frame clones only, minus some. In the table there are roughly 250,000 clones, over 75% of which are singletons. The source is a woman between 40 and 55 years old who had recovered from COVID-19. The specimen was peripheral blood. This chain uses TRBV4-3 with TRBJ2-1; no reliable D call. The CDR3 region has the DNA TGCGCCAGCAGCCAAGATCTGAGCCAGCCGGAGAATGAGCAGTTCTTC. Amino acids: CASSQDLSQPENEQFF.